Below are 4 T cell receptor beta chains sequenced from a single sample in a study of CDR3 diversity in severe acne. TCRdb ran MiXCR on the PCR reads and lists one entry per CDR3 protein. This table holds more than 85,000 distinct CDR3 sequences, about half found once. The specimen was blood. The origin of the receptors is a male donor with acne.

The CDR3 protein is CASSPPVNTEAFF. The DNA for the CDR3 is TGTGCCAGCAGCCCGCCGGTGAACACTGAAGCTTTCTTT. The rearrangement uses TRBV25-1 and TRBJ1-1; D is ambiguous. Germline V gives CDR1 MGHDK, CDR2 SYGVNS. The CDR3 is made up of 13 amino acids. With 6 bases removed from V and 0 bases from J, the gap between germline ends came to 8 bases.

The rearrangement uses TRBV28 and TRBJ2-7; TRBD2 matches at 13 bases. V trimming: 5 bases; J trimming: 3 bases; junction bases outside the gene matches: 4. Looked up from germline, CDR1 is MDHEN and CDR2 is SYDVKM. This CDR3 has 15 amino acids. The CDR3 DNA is TGTGCCAGCAGTCCGGGACTAGCGGGACTCTACGAGCAGTACGTC. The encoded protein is CASSPGLAGLYEQYV.

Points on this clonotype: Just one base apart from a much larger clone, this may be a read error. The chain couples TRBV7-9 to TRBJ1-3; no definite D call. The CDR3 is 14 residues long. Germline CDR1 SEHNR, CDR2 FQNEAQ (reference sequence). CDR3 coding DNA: TGTGCCAGCAGCCCTGTTGGCTCTGAAAACACCATATATTTT. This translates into CASSPVGSENTIYF.

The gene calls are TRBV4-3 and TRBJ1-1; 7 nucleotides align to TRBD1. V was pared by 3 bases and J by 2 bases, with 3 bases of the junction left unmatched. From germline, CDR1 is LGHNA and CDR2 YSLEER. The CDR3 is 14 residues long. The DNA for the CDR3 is TGCGCCAGCAGCCAGGGGACAGCCAACACTGAAGCTTTCTTT. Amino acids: CASSQGTANTEAFF.